Listed below are T cell receptor beta chains from one sample, sequenced in a study of blood T cell repertoires in COVID-19. Here immunoSEQ multiplex PCR was the method, and the copy in TCRdb shows in-frame clones only, minus some. The sample yields roughly 250,000 clones, approximately 83% seen once. The sequenced sample was peripheral blood. These receptors all come from a person aged 70 to 85 with COVID-19, enrolled during active disease. Each CDR3 is given with its conserved first and last residue. The D gene is left open where the match is weak. Clone size is given for some rows only: seen once, a few or many times, or a class if the clone is expanded.

d_call: TRBD1; j_call: TRBJ1-4; v_call: TRBV7-2; clone_size: NA; cdr3_aa: CASSRGGTGGEKLFF; cdr3_nt: TGTGCCAGCAGCAGAGGCGGGACAGGGGGTGAAAAACTGTTTTTT
d_call: TRBD2; j_call: TRBJ2-7; v_call: TRBV2; clone_size: NA; cdr3_aa: CASRTNGGDYYEQYF; cdr3_nt: TGTGCCAGCAGGACTAACGGGGGGGATTACTACGAGCAGTACTTC
d_call: NA; j_call: TRBJ1-5; v_call: TRBV28; clone_size: NA; cdr3_aa: CASSETGTYQPQHF; cdr3_nt: TGTGCCAGCAGTGAAACAGGTACTTATCAGCCCCAGCATTTT
d_call: TRBD2; j_call: TRBJ2-1; v_call: TRBV7-8; clone_size: NA; cdr3_aa: CASSPLRISGGAGLNEQFF; cdr3_nt: TGTGCCAGCAGTCCTCTCCGCATTAGCGGGGGGGCGGGTTTAAATGAGCAGTTCTTC
d_call: TRBD1; j_call: TRBJ1-4; v_call: TRBV9; clone_size: NA; cdr3_aa: CASSTGTGLEKLFF; cdr3_nt: TGTGCCAGCAGCACCGGGACAGGGCTCGAAAAACTGTTTTTT
d_call: NA; j_call: TRBJ2-7; v_call: TRBV5-1; clone_size: NA; cdr3_aa: CASSRETMSSYEQYF; cdr3_nt: TGCGCCAGCAGCCGGGAGACGATGAGCTCCTACGAGCAGTACTTC
d_call: NA; j_call: TRBJ1-5; v_call: TRBV19; clone_size: NA; cdr3_aa: CASSPQGSRGNQPQHF; cdr3_nt: TGTGCCAGTAGTCCTCAGGGTAGTCGGGGCAATCAGCCCCAGCATTTT
d_call: NA; j_call: TRBJ2-3; v_call: TRBV7-2; clone_size: NA; cdr3_aa: CASSLDSSTDTQYF; cdr3_nt: TGTGCCAGCAGCCTGGACAGTAGCACAGATACGCAGTATTTT
d_call: NA; j_call: TRBJ1-1; v_call: TRBV9; clone_size: NA; cdr3_aa: CASSVSGQNTEAFF; cdr3_nt: TGTGCCAGCAGCGTAAGTGGCCAGAACACTGAAGCTTTCTTT
d_call: TRBD1; j_call: TRBJ2-1; v_call: TRBV11-3; clone_size: NA; cdr3_aa: CASSLGYSGQVGYNEQFF; cdr3_nt: TGTGCCAGCAGCTTAGGCTACTCGGGACAGGTAGGCTACAATGAGCAGTTCTTC
d_call: TRBD1; j_call: TRBJ1-5; v_call: TRBV3-1/TRBV3-2; clone_size: once; cdr3_aa: CASGQGRQPQHF; cdr3_nt: TGTGCCAGCGGACAGGGGAGGCAGCCCCAGCATTTT
d_call: NA; j_call: TRBJ2-3; v_call: TRBV5-1; clone_size: NA; cdr3_aa: CASSSNRAGTDTQYF; cdr3_nt: TGCGCCAGCAGTTCCAACAGGGCTGGCACAGATACGCAGTATTTT
d_call: TRBD1; j_call: TRBJ1-1; v_call: TRBV6-2/TRBV6-3; clone_size: NA; cdr3_aa: CASSSTGGLNSEAFF; cdr3_nt: TGTGCCAGCAGTTCTACAGGGGGCCTGAACTCTGAAGCTTTCTTT
d_call: NA; j_call: TRBJ2-2; v_call: TRBV10-3; clone_size: NA; cdr3_aa: CAISESDSTGELFF; cdr3_nt: TGTGCCATCAGTGAGTCCGACTCAACCGGGGAGCTGTTTTTT
d_call: NA; j_call: TRBJ2-7; v_call: TRBV2; clone_size: NA; cdr3_aa: CASTPTRTALYEQYF; cdr3_nt: TGTGCCAGCACCCCAACTAGGACAGCCTTATACGAGCAGTACTTC
d_call: TRBD2; j_call: TRBJ2-2; v_call: TRBV5-4; clone_size: NA; cdr3_aa: CASSIPTSANTGELFF; cdr3_nt: TGTGCCAGCAGCATCCCCACTAGCGCGAACACCGGGGAGCTGTTTTTT
d_call: TRBD1; j_call: TRBJ1-4; v_call: TRBV28; clone_size: NA; cdr3_aa: CASRHPGTGGEKLFF; cdr3_nt: TGTGCCAGCCGCCACCCCGGGACAGGGGGAGAAAAACTGTTTTTT
d_call: TRBD1; j_call: TRBJ2-2; v_call: TRBV5-5; clone_size: NA; cdr3_aa: CASSLRFRTGAFGELFF; cdr3_nt: TGTGCCAGCAGCTTAAGGTTCCGGACAGGGGCGTTCGGGGAGCTGTTTTTT
d_call: TRBD2; j_call: TRBJ2-3; v_call: TRBV5-4; clone_size: NA; cdr3_aa: CASSAGGGTSGRWGTQYF; cdr3_nt: TGTGCCAGCAGCGCTGGTGGGGGGACTAGCGGGAGATGGGGTACGCAGTATTTT
d_call: NA; j_call: TRBJ2-1; v_call: TRBV10-3; clone_size: NA; cdr3_aa: CAISGQGHHLEQFF; cdr3_nt: TGTGCCATCAGTGGCCAGGGACACCATTTAGAGCAGTTCTTC
d_call: NA; j_call: TRBJ1-1; v_call: TRBV5-8; clone_size: NA; cdr3_aa: CASSLYGGPNTEAFF; cdr3_nt: TGTGCCAGCAGCTTGTACGGGGGACCGAACACTGAAGCTTTCTTT
d_call: NA; j_call: TRBJ2-2; v_call: TRBV4-3; clone_size: NA; cdr3_aa: CASSQDRPENTGELFF; cdr3_nt: TGCGCCAGCAGCCAAGATCGCCCAGAGAACACCGGGGAGCTGTTTTTT
d_call: TRBD1; j_call: TRBJ2-4; v_call: TRBV28; clone_size: NA; cdr3_aa: CASSFTGQGSQNIQYF; cdr3_nt: TGTGCCAGCAGTTTTACGGGACAGGGTAGTCAAAACATTCAGTACTTC
d_call: NA; j_call: TRBJ1-3; v_call: TRBV28; clone_size: NA; cdr3_aa: CATSTGPRNTIYF; cdr3_nt: TGTGCCACCAGTACAGGGCCCAGAAACACCATATATTTT
d_call: NA; j_call: TRBJ1-1; v_call: TRBV6-2/TRBV6-3; clone_size: NA; cdr3_aa: CASSVINTEAFF; cdr3_nt: TGTGCCAGCAGTGTCATCAACACTGAAGCTTTCTTT
d_call: TRBD1; j_call: TRBJ2-5; v_call: TRBV27; clone_size: NA; cdr3_aa: CASSPGQGQETQYF; cdr3_nt: TGTGCCAGCAGTCCCGGACAGGGCCAAGAGACCCAGTACTTC
d_call: TRBD2; j_call: TRBJ2-1; v_call: TRBV28; clone_size: NA; cdr3_aa: CASSLTSGRDEQFF; cdr3_nt: TGTGCCAGCAGCCTGACTAGCGGGAGGGATGAGCAGTTCTTC
d_call: TRBD2; j_call: TRBJ2-7; v_call: TRBV2; clone_size: NA; cdr3_aa: CASRVTSGEAKYF; cdr3_nt: TGTGCCAGCAGGGTGACTAGCGGGGAGGCAAAGTACTTC
d_call: NA; j_call: TRBJ1-6; v_call: TRBV6-5; clone_size: NA; cdr3_aa: CASSYSSGFSNSPLHF; cdr3_nt: TGTGCCAGCAGTTACTCGTCGGGGTTTAGCAATTCACCCCTCCACTTT
d_call: TRBD1; j_call: TRBJ1-2; v_call: TRBV5-1; clone_size: NA; cdr3_aa: CASSLRGTGGETGYGYTF; cdr3_nt: TGCGCCAGCAGCTTGCGGGGGACAGGGGGCGAAACGGGCTATGGCTACACCTTC
d_call: TRBD2; j_call: TRBJ2-7; v_call: TRBV28; clone_size: once; cdr3_aa: CASSSPTSGSSYEQYF; cdr3_nt: TGTGCCAGCAGTTCTCCGACTAGCGGGAGCTCCTACGAGCAGTACTTC
d_call: NA; j_call: TRBJ2-7; v_call: TRBV5-1; clone_size: NA; cdr3_aa: CASRGVQSSYEQYF; cdr3_nt: TGCGCCAGCAGGGGCGTCCAGAGCTCCTACGAGCAGTACTTC
d_call: NA; j_call: TRBJ1-1; v_call: TRBV3-1/TRBV3-2; clone_size: NA; cdr3_aa: CASSQNRMNTEAFF; cdr3_nt: TGTGCCAGCAGCCAAAATAGAATGAACACTGAAGCTTTCTTT
d_call: TRBD1; j_call: TRBJ1-5; v_call: TRBV5-1; clone_size: once; cdr3_aa: CASSLTGGNQPQHF; cdr3_nt: TGCGCCAGCAGCTTAACAGGGGGCAATCAGCCCCAGCATTTT
d_call: TRBD2; j_call: TRBJ2-7; v_call: TRBV28; clone_size: NA; cdr3_aa: CASSLVAGAPREQYF; cdr3_nt: TGTGCCAGCAGTTTGGTAGCGGGAGCCCCTAGGGAGCAGTACTTC
d_call: NA; j_call: TRBJ1-1; v_call: TRBV18; clone_size: once; cdr3_aa: CASSVESEAFF; cdr3_nt: TGTGCCAGCTCCGTTGAGAGTGAAGCTTTCTTT
d_call: TRBD2; j_call: TRBJ2-1; v_call: TRBV3-1/TRBV3-2; clone_size: NA; cdr3_aa: CASSQDPPPNSGNEQFF; cdr3_nt: TGTGCCAGCAGCCAAGACCCACCCCCGAATAGCGGGAATGAGCAGTTCTTC
d_call: TRBD2; j_call: TRBJ2-2; v_call: TRBV6-2/TRBV6-3; clone_size: NA; cdr3_aa: CASSSLAGDGTGELFF; cdr3_nt: TGTGCCAGCAGTTCTCTAGCGGGAGACGGCACCGGGGAGCTGTTTTTT
d_call: TRBD2; j_call: TRBJ2-1; v_call: TRBV7-7; clone_size: NA; cdr3_aa: CASSSLAGSSYNEQFF; cdr3_nt: TGTGCCAGCAGCTCGCTAGCGGGAAGCTCCTACAATGAGCAGTTCTTC
d_call: TRBD2; j_call: TRBJ2-7; v_call: TRBV7-8; clone_size: NA; cdr3_aa: CASSRWTSGREAYEQYF; cdr3_nt: TGTGCCAGCAGCCGCTGGACTAGCGGGAGGGAAGCCTACGAGCAGTACTTC